The sequence of this T cell receptor beta chain was determined in a study of neurological immune-mediated disorders. MiXCR, applied by TCRdb to the 5' RACE reads, yields one record per CDR3 protein. The repertoire holds about 120,000 distinct CDR3 sequences, with around 3% as singletons. In its sample, this clonotype was seen many times. Per the germline V gene, CDR1 is SGHDT and CDR2 is YYEEEE. The CDR3 is 14 residues long. The ends were cut back, 0 bases at V and 3 bases at J, with 8 bases in the middle. The receptor was derived from a woman between 25 and 40 years old with multiple sclerosis. The rearrangement links TRBV5-6 to TRBJ2-3; D not certain. Sequencing was performed on PBMCs. The CDR3 loop reads CASSLAQETDTQYF. DNA of the CDR3: TGTGCCAGCAGCTTGGCCCAAGAGACAGATACGCAGTATTTT.